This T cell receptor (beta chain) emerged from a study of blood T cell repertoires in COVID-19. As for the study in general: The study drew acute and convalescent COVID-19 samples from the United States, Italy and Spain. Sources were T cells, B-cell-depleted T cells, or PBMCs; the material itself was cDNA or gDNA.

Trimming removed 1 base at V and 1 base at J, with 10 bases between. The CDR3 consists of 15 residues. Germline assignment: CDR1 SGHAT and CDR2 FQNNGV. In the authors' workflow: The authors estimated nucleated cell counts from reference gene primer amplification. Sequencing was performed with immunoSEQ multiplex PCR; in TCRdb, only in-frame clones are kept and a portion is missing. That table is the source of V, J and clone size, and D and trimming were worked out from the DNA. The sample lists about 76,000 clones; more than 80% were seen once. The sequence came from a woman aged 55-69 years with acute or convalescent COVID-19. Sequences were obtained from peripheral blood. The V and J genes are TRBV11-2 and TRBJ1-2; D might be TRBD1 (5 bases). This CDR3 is CASSLGTGVNYGYTF. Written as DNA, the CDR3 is TGTGCCAGCAGCTTAGGGACGGGGGTTAACTATGGCTACACCTTC. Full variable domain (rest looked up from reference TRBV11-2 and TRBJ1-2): EAGVAQSPRYKIIEKRQSVAFWCNPISGHATLYWYQQILGQGPKLLIQFQNNGVVDDSQLPKDRFSAERLKGVDSTLKIQPAKLEDSAVYLCASSLGTGVNYGYTFGSGTRLTVV.